This entry describes one TCR beta chain. Antigen: not known. TCRdb's table, derived via immunoSEQ multiplex PCR, lists solely in-frame clones and lacks some. Among approximately 210,000 clones listed, just over 90% were seen once. The sample originates from a study of T cell responses to AZD1222 COVID-19 vaccine. The study's findings and limits: Repertoire collection took place solely once the T cell response had peaked.

V shed 2 bases and J shed 3 bases, with 11 bases lying between them. Per the germline V gene, CDR1 is LNHDA and CDR2 is SQIVND (reference sequence). The CDR3 consists of 15 residues. The chain links TRBV19 to TRBJ1-5; D remains unclear. This specimen consisted of peripheral blood, obtained 28 days after the second AZD1222 dose. This receptor was obtained from an adult who received the AZD1222 COVID-19 vaccine. CDR3 sequence reads: CASSIRPRVNQPQHF. The CDR3 nucleotides read TGTGCCAGTAGTATAAGGCCCCGGGTCAATCAGCCCCAGCATTTT.